Listed below are T cell receptor beta chains from one sample, sequenced in a study of blood T cells in healthy people across ages. TCRdb passed the 5' RACE reads through MiXCR, listing each CDR3 protein once. The data hold 850,000 to 1,100,000 distinct CDR3 sequences, with approximately 38% observed a single time. The sample consisted of blood. The receptors were sampled from a man younger than 35 in good health. The CDR3 runs from the conserved cysteine through the conserved F or W. The D gene is left open where the match is weak. Where a row states a size, it is once, few, many or the class of an expanded clone; other rows omit it.

len | abundance | j_gene | v_gene | d_gene | CDR3nt | CDR3aa
17 | - | TRBJ1-2 | TRBV5-5 | TRBD1 | TGTGCCAGCAGCTCACAAATTCCGGACAGGGGTACCTATGGCTACACCTTC | CASSSQIPDRGTYGYTF
14 | few | TRBJ2-2 | TRBV3-1 | - | TGTGCCAGCAGGCCAGATTTGGCGGGCGGGGAGCTGTTTTTT | CASRPDLAGGELFF
14 | - | TRBJ1-2 | TRBV7-9 | TRBD1 | TGTGCCAGCAGCGCGACAGGGGGCGGCGATGGCTACACCTTC | CASSATGGGDGYTF
14 | - | TRBJ1-4 | TRBV20-1 | - | TGCAGTGCTACCCCCACTGCAACTAATGAAAAACTGTTTTTT | CSATPTATNEKLFF
12 | - | TRBJ2-1 | TRBV9 | - | TGTGCCAGCAGCGTACCCCACAAGGAGCAGTTCTTC | CASSVPHKEQFF
14 | - | TRBJ1-6 | TRBV12-3/TRBV12-4 | - | TGTACCAGCCGCCTCGGACAGCACAATTCACCCCTCCACTTT | CTSRLGQHNSPLHF
13 | - | TRBJ1-2 | TRBV20-1 | - | TGCAGTGCTAGAGATCTGGGCCGGGCTGGCTACACCTTC | CSARDLGRAGYTF
13 | once | TRBJ1-1 | TRBV29-1 | - | TGCAGCGTTGAGCTGGGTTCCGGCACTGAAGCTTTCTTT | CSVELGSGTEAFF
12 | many | TRBJ1-1 | TRBV7-2 | - | TGTGCCAGCAGCTTAGAAGTAGGTGAAGCTTTCTTT | CASSLEVGEAFF
15 | few | TRBJ2-3 | TRBV10-3 | TRBD1 | TGTGCCATCAGTGGACCGGGACAGGGCCCAGATACGCAGTATTTT | CAISGPGQGPDTQYF
14 | few | TRBJ2-4 | TRBV20-1 | - | TGCAGTGCTAGAGATAGGCTTTTGGCGGACATTCAGTACTTC | CSARDRLLADIQYF
17 | - | TRBJ2-2 | TRBV4-3 | TRBD2 | TGCGCCAGCAGCCAAGACGGGCTAGCGGCCTACACCGGGGAGCTGTTTTTT | CASSQDGLAAYTGELFF
13 | once | TRBJ1-2 | TRBV7-9 | - | TGTGCCAGCAGCTTAGGGGAGAGGAATGGCTACACCTTC | CASSLGERNGYTF
14 | - | TRBJ2-7 | TRBV6-2/TRBV6-3 | - | TGTGCCAGCACCAACGCGTTTGTCTCCTACGAGCAGTACTTC | CASTNAFVSYEQYF
13 | - | TRBJ1-6 | TRBV5-1 | - | TGCGCCAGCACACTTGGTAATAATTCACCCCTCCACTTT | CASTLGNNSPLHF
14 | - | TRBJ1-5 | TRBV6-6 | - | TGTGCCAGCAGTGTGGGCAGGGGTAATCAGCCCCAGCATTTT | CASSVGRGNQPQHF
16 | - | TRBJ2-7 | TRBV7-9 | - | TGTGCCAGCAGCTTACGTTGGCAGGAAGGAGACAATGAGCAGTACTTC | CASSLRWQEGDNEQYF
16 | many | TRBJ2-1 | TRBV10-3 | - | TGTGCCATCAGCCCCGGGACTTCTCCCTCCTACAATGAGCAGTTCTTC | CAISPGTSPSYNEQFF
17 | - | TRBJ1-3 | TRBV3-1 | - | TGTGCCAGCAGCCAAGCCCGCTCCGGGACCTCTGGAAACACCATATATTTT | CASSQARSGTSGNTIYF
16 | once | TRBJ2-1 | TRBV7-2 | TRBD2 | TGTGCCAGCAGCTTAGTAACTAGCGGGGGGGCGCGTGAGCAGTTCTTC | CASSLVTSGGAREQFF
15 | - | TRBJ2-5 | TRBV9 | - | TGTGCCAGCAGCCCGTTGAGAGGGTACCAAGAGACCCAGTACTTC | CASSPLRGYQETQYF
14 | - | TRBJ1-4 | TRBV7-9 | TRBD1 | TGTGCCAGCAGCTCAAGACAGGGTGGGGGAAAACTGTTTTTT | CASSSRQGGGKLFF
14 | - | TRBJ2-1 | TRBV7-2 | TRBD1 | TGTGCCAGCAACGAACAGGGGAACACCTACGAGCAGTTCTTC | CASNEQGNTYEQFF
12 | many | TRBJ2-1 | TRBV10-3 | TRBD2 | TGTGCCATCACCGGACTAGCGAATGAGCAGTTCTTC | CAITGLANEQFF
17 | - | TRBJ1-5 | TRBV6-6 | TRBD1 | TGTGCCAGCAGTTACTCGACTCGCAGGGGGCATCGTCAGCCCCAGCATTTT | CASSYSTRRGHRQPQHF
16 | - | TRBJ2-7 | TRBV4-2 | TRBD1 | TGTGCCAGCAGCCAAGAGTCACAGGGGGGATTCGACGAGCAGTACTTC | CASSQESQGGFDEQYF
16 | - | TRBJ2-2 | TRBV7-3 | - | TGTGCCAGCAGCTTAATCCGGCAGGCCGGTACCGGGGAGCTGTTTTTT | CASSLIRQAGTGELFF
15 | many | TRBJ2-1 | TRBV7-2 | - | TGTGCCAGCAGCTTAACGCGACAGATGTACAATGAGCAGTTCTTC | CASSLTRQMYNEQFF
14 | - | TRBJ2-7 | TRBV18 | - | TGTGCCAGCTCAGACGCCCGGGGAAGGAACGAGCAGTACTTC | CASSDARGRNEQYF
15 | - | TRBJ2-1 | TRBV2 | TRBD2 | TGTGCCAGCTTGGGACTAGCGGGGGAATACAATGAGCAGTTCTTC | CASLGLAGEYNEQFF
15 | - | TRBJ2-7 | TRBV10-3 | - | TGTGCCATCAGCCAGGGTAAAAGCTCCTACAATGAGCAGTACTTC | CAISQGKSSYNEQYF
15 | - | TRBJ1-4 | TRBV12-3/TRBV12-4 | - | TGTGCCAGCAGCCCCTCTCTCCTTTGGCCTGAAAAACTGTTTTTT | CASSPSLLWPEKLFF
15 | few | TRBJ1-4 | TRBV28 | - | TGTGCCAGCAGTTTTGAGCGGGGGTTCGGTGAAAAACTGTTTTTT | CASSFERGFGEKLFF
13 | - | TRBJ1-2 | TRBV12-3/TRBV12-4 | - | TGTGCCAGCAGTTCTGGGTTTGCCTATGGCTACACCTTC | CASSSGFAYGYTF
14 | few | TRBJ1-5 | TRBV29-1 | - | TGCAGCGTTGTGACAGGTGGAGTCGATCAGCCCCAGCATTTT | CSVVTGGVDQPQHF
11 | few | TRBJ2-1 | TRBV6-6 | - | TGTGCCAGCAGAAGGACGGATGAGCAGTTCTTC | CASRRTDEQFF
16 | - | TRBJ2-7 | TRBV3-1 | - | TGTGCCAGCAGCCGAGGACAGACAAGAGTGCCCTACGAGCAGTACTTC | CASSRGQTRVPYEQYF
13 | few | TRBJ2-2 | TRBV12-3/TRBV12-4 | TRBD1 | TGTGCCAGCAGGACAGGGTCCGGCGGGGAGCTGTTTTTT | CASRTGSGGELFF
14 | - | TRBJ2-3 | TRBV20-1 | TRBD2 | TGCAGTGCTCGTCCCGGGACTAGCGCAGATACGCAGTATTTT | CSARPGTSADTQYF
14 | few | TRBJ2-2 | TRBV9 | - | TGTGCCACCGGCGGGACAGAAGACACCGGGGAGCTGTTTTTT | CATGGTEDTGELFF
16 | few | TRBJ2-1 | TRBV7-2 | - | TGTGCCAGCAGCTCGACGGGACCCCGCTCCTACAATGAGCAGTTCTTC | CASSSTGPRSYNEQFF
13 | once | TRBJ2-7 | TRBV28 | - | TGTGCCAGCCGCCATGAGGGATACCTCGAGCAGTACTTC | CASRHEGYLEQYF
14 | few | TRBJ2-5 | TRBV20-1 | - | TGCAGTGCCCCATTGCGGTCGGGGGCAGAGACCCAGTACTTC | CSAPLRSGAETQYF
14 | - | TRBJ2-2 | TRBV29-1 | TRBD1 | TGCAGCGTTGGGAAAGGACAGGGCACCGGGGAGCTGTTTTTT | CSVGKGQGTGELFF
12 | - | TRBJ2-1 | TRBV20-1 | - | TGCAGTGCTAGGAGGGGCTGGGATGAGCAGTTCTTC | CSARRGWDEQFF
17 | - | TRBJ2-5 | TRBV21-1 | - | TGTGCCAGCAGCAAAGCGCCCGGGACTAGCGGACCCAATGAGCAGTACTTC | CASSKAPGTSGPNEQYF
15 | few | TRBJ1-1 | TRBV27 | - | TGTGCCAGCAGTGCAACAACGACAGGACGAACTGAAGCTTTCTTT | CASSATTTGRTEAFF
18 | few | TRBJ2-1 | TRBV5-1 | - | TGCGCCAGCAGCTTGGAAGAAACAGCGACAACGATAGGCAATGAGCAGTTCTTC | CASSLEETATTIGNEQFF
15 | few | TRBJ1-3 | TRBV9 | - | TGTGCCACCTCACGGGGGGAAAGCTCTGGAAACACCATATATTTT | CATSRGESSGNTIYF
15 | few | TRBJ1-2 | TRBV2 | - | TGTGCCAGCAGTCGGGCACCTACGAGAGCCTATGGCTACACCTTC | CASSRAPTRAYGYTF
14 | - | TRBJ2-7 | TRBV14 | - | TGTGCCAGCAGGGTACAGGGATATCCCTACGAGCAGTACTTC | CASRVQGYPYEQYF
19 | - | TRBJ1-5 | TRBV3-1 | TRBD1 | TGTGCCAGCAGCCGCAAGCCCCCGGGACAGGGAGGGAAATCGTCACCCCAGCATTTT | CASSRKPPGQGGKSSPQHF
16 | - | TRBJ2-5 | TRBV4-1 | - | TGCGCCAGCAGCCAGATATCCCGGGACCCACGATGCTCCCAGTACTTC | CASSQISRDPRCSQYF
17 | - | TRBJ2-7 | TRBV27 | - | TGTGCCAGCAGACCACGCCTTAGGGACGGGGTAGCCTACGAGCAGTACTTC | CASRPRLRDGVAYEQYF
13 | few | TRBJ1-5 | TRBV15 | TRBD1 | TGTGCCACAGCACGACAGGGGAATCAGCCCCAGCATTTT | CATARQGNQPQHF
15 | few | TRBJ1-2 | TRBV28 | - | TGTGCCAGCAGTCTTTCAGGGGCACCCAACTATGGCTACACCTTC | CASSLSGAPNYGYTF
13 | - | TRBJ2-1 | TRBV12-3/TRBV12-4 | - | TGTGCCAGCAGTGTACAGTTACCTAATGAGCAGTTCTTC | CASSVQLPNEQFF